Below, 20 T cell receptor beta chains from the same sample are listed, as sequenced in a study of blood T cell repertoires in COVID-19. The table came from immunoSEQ multiplex PCR; TCRdb's copy has only in-frame clones and leaves some out. The sample has some 170,000 clones; around 85% are singletons. The specimen sequenced was PBMCs or T cells enriched from blood (not recorded which). The receptor source for this set is a man aged 40-49 years who had recovered from COVID-19.

The genes are TRBV2 and TRBJ1-5; D possibly corresponds to TRBD1 (6 bases). Trimming took off 8 bases at V and 0 bases at J, with 11 bases between the two ends. The germline gives CDR1 SNHLY, CDR2 FYNNEI. This CDR3 contains 14 residues. In nucleotides, the CDR3 is TGTGCCAGCTCCGAAGGGGGTAGCAATCAGCCCCAGCATTTT. This gives the protein CASSEGGSNQPQHF.

V gene TRBV10-3 combines with J gene TRBJ1-5; tentatively, D is TRBD1 (5 bases). Germline V lookup: CDR1 ENHRY, CDR2 SYGVKD. The V end lost 6 bases, the J end lost 2 bases, and 11 bases lay between the germline ends. CDR3 length: 14 amino acids. The CDR3 DNA reads as TGTGCCATCAGGTCCCCGGGGGGCAATCAGCCCCAGCATTTT. Residues: CAIRSPGGNQPQHF.

This chain joins TRBV5-6 and TRBJ1-6; possible D gene TRBD1, 6 bases. The germline V gene encodes CDR1 SGHDT and CDR2 YYEEEE. V was shortened by 1 base and J by 14 bases, with 10 bases between the two germline ends. This CDR3 comprises 12 residues. CDR3 bases: TGTGCCAGCAGCTTGACGACAGGCTCCCTCCACTTT. Residues: CASSLTTGSLHF.

The chain is built from TRBV6-5 and TRBJ2-5; a weak D match, TRBD1 (6 bases). Per the germline V gene, CDR1 is MNHEY and CDR2 is SVGAGI. There are 14 residues in the CDR3. V dropped 5 bases and J dropped 1 base, with 11 bases sitting between them. As DNA, the CDR3 is TGTGCCAGCAGTAACCAGGGGTCCCAAGAGACCCAGTACTTC. This sequence encodes CASSNQGSQETQYF.

The table lists this clone with a few counts. J is TRBJ2-7 and V is TRBV5-1; D unresolved. V lost 0 bases, J lost 4 bases, and 11 bases lay in between. Per the germline V gene, CDR1 is SGHRS and CDR2 is YFSETQ. The length of the CDR3 is 14 residues. Here the CDR3 reads CASSLATTIYEQYF. DNA of the CDR3: TGCGCCAGCAGCTTGGCCACTACTATTTACGAGCAGTACTTC.

This clone appeared once. This chain connects TRBV14 to TRBJ1-2, with D perhaps TRBD1 (5 bases). Germline V CDR1 and CDR2: SGHDN, FVKESK. This CDR3 has 19 amino acids. Trimming took 0 bases from V and 0 from J, leaving 20 bases between them. The CDR3 coding sequence is TGTGCCAGCAGCCAAGAAAGAGGGGAATGGAGGGGAGCTAACTATGGCTACACCTTC. Translation: CASSQERGEWRGANYGYTF.

The V gene is TRBV24-1, the J gene TRBJ1-2; TRBD1 matches at 9 bases. The V and J ends lost 3 bases and 8 bases, in that order; junction bases with no gene match: 3. CDR1 KGHDR and CDR2 SFDVKD come from the germline V gene. This CDR3 is built from 13 residues. The CDR3 spells CATSDAGQGGYTF. The DNA of the CDR3 is TGTGCCACCAGTGATGCGGGACAGGGAGGCTACACCTTC.

This clone was counted a single time. V usage is TRBV6-5 and J usage is TRBJ2-7; 7 nucleotides agree with TRBD2. Germline trimming cut 3 bases from V and 2 bases from J; bases unmatched to any gene: 10. The CDR3 is 16 amino acids. CDR1 is MNHEY, CDR2 SVGAGI, per germline. As DNA, the CDR3 is TGTGCCAGCAGTTATGGGGGGAGGGGCTACACCTACGAGCAGTACTTC. Protein sequence: CASSYGGRGYTYEQYF.

The genes are TRBV28 and TRBJ1-2, with D possibly being TRBD1 (6 bases). V lost 2 bases and J lost 4, with 11 bases in between. CDR3 size: 14 residues. CDR1 is MDHEN and CDR2 is SYDVKM in the germline V gene. The CDR3 DNA follows: TGTGCCAGCAGTTTAGGGGGCAGGGGCTATGGCTACACCTTC. This gives the protein CASSLGGRGYGYTF.

This rearrangement joins TRBV3-1 (or the pseudogene TRBV3-2) to TRBJ1-1; 7 bases line up with TRBD1. The V and J ends lost 5 bases and 2 bases, in that order; junction bases with no gene match: 8. The CDR3 totals 15 residues. In germline, CDR1 is LGHDT, CDR2 YNNKEL (reference sequence). CDR3 in DNA: TGTGCCAGCAGCACTCCGGGACAGCTCAACACTGAAGCTTTCTTT. Translation: CASSTPGQLNTEAFF.

This clone was observed a single time. V and J are TRBV5-4 and TRBJ1-1; TRBD1 is a possible D gene (6 bases). The CDR3 length is 15 residues. V lost 4 bases and J 1 base, leaving 14 bases between the germline ends. The germline V gene encodes CDR1 SGHNT and CDR2 YYREEE (reference sequence). CDR3 sequence (DNA): TGTGCCAGCAGCCCCCAGACAGGTTCGAACACTGAAGCTTTCTTT. This sequence encodes CASSPQTGSNTEAFF. The variable domain in full, with the rest retrieved from reference TRBV5-4 and TRBJ1-1, is ETGVTQSPTHLIKTRGQQVTLRCSSQSGHNTVSWYQQALGQGPQFIFQYYREEENGRGNFPPRFSGLQFPNYSSELNVNALELDDSALYLCASSPQTGSNTEAFFGQGTRLTVV.

This clone was observed once. The chain combines TRBV29-1 with TRBJ1-3; TRBD1 is a possible D gene (5 bases). This CDR3 has 13 amino acids. Trimming shortened V by 7 bases and J by 0 bases, and 10 bases separated the two germline ends. Germline V gene sequence: CDR1 SQVTM, CDR2 ANQGSEA. The CDR3 nucleotides are TGCAGCGCTACAGGCTACTCTGGAAACACCATATATTTT. This translates into CSATGYSGNTIYF.

This clone was seen only once. The chain couples TRBV27 to TRBJ2-7; the D is unclear. There are 13 residues in the CDR3. Trimming stripped 0 bases from V and 5 bases from J, with 8 bases between. Germline V lookup: CDR1 MNHEY, CDR2 SMNVEV (reference sequence). DNA of the CDR3: TGTGCCAGCAGTTTATCCGAGGCGCACGAGCAGTACTTC. Amino acid sequence: CASSLSEAHEQYF.

The V and J genes are TRBV5-6 and TRBJ2-2; D might be TRBD1 (6 bases). Germline V gene sequence: CDR1 SGHDT, CDR2 YYEEEE. The V and J ends lost 0 bases and 1 base respectively, with 10 bases between them. The CDR3 has 16 residues. Written as DNA, the CDR3 is TGTGCCAGCAGCTTGGGAGGGGGAGTGAACACCGGGGAGCTGTTTTTT. It encodes CASSLGGGVNTGELFF.

Here the CDR3 reads CASAMGGPQETQYF. DNA of the CDR3: TGTGCCAGCGCCATGGGGGGACCCCAAGAGACCCAGTACTTC. V gene TRBV6-6 combines with J gene TRBJ2-5; TRBD2 might be the D (6 bases). CDR3 length: 14 residues. Germline V lookup: CDR1 MNHNY, CDR2 SVGAGI (reference sequence). The ends were cut back, 8 bases at V and 1 base at J, with 14 bases in the middle.

V usage is TRBV5-1 and J usage is TRBJ2-7; perhaps TRBD1 as D (5 bases). The germline CDR1 and CDR2 sequences are SGHRS and YFSETQ. V lost 7 bases and J lost 2, with 16 bases in between. The CDR3 runs to 14 residues. CDR3 residues: CASSPLGPTYEQYF. The CDR3 region has the DNA TGCGCCAGCTCCCCTTTGGGGCCGACCTACGAGCAGTACTTC.

The chain has TRBV19 and TRBJ1-2; D is perhaps TRBD1 (5 bases). This CDR3 is 13 amino acids long. The V gene's germline CDR1 is LNHDA and CDR2 SQIVND (reference sequence). V lost 8 bases, J lost 0 bases, and 10 bases lay in between. For the CDR3, the DNA is TGTGCCAGTCAGACAGCCACTAACTATGGCTACACCTTC. Its translation is CASQTATNYGYTF.

This clone came up once. The V call is TRBV15, the J call TRBJ2-3; TRBD1 matches at 8 bases. Germline V gene lookup returns CDR1 LNHNV and CDR2 YYDKDF (reference sequence). The junction had 5 bases not matched to a gene; V was cut back by 0 bases and J by 6 bases. This CDR3 region has 15 residues. The CDR3 spells CATSRDRTGLDTQYF. CDR3 bases: TGTGCCACCAGCAGAGATCGGACAGGGTTGGATACGCAGTATTTT.

The sample holds one count of this clone. The rearrangement links TRBV3-1 (or the pseudogene TRBV3-2) to TRBJ1-2; D gene uncertain. Germline CDR1 LGHDT, CDR2 YNNKEL (reference sequence). The CDR3 spans 14 residues. V was shortened by 3 bases and J by 3 bases, with 11 bases between the two germline ends. In DNA form, the CDR3 reads TGTGCCAGCAGCCACGGAACGAGGGACTATGGCTACACCTTC. This codes for CASSHGTRDYGYTF.

V and J are TRBV6-5 and TRBJ1-4, with D tentatively TRBD1 (6 bases). This CDR3 comprises 13 residues. The V gene's germline CDR1 is MNHEY and CDR2 SVGAGI. The V gene lost 6 bases and the J gene lost 8 bases, with 13 bases spanning the gap. CDR3 loop: CASRGAASEKLFF. CDR3 nucleotide sequence: TGTGCCAGCAGGGGGGCGGCATCGGAAAAACTGTTTTTT.